The 3 T cell receptor beta chains below come from one sample, sequenced in a study of T cell repertoires in cytomegalovirus infection (dated by TCRdb to between 2018 and 2020). The run used an Illumina HiSeq 1500. In TCRdb, the public reads were trimmed at Q25 with fastp and aligned with MiXCR, with productive beta chains retained. One record per CDR3 amino acid sequence lists the most common genes and DNA. The sample yields about 920,000 distinct CDR3 sequences; roughly 30% were counted once. The biggest ten clones account for around 15% of the sample. Antigens of these TCRs are unknown. What the treatment or condition label conveys for this sample: in vitro stimulation with specific CMV peptide epitopes to enrich CMV-specific T cells. This material consisted of cultured CD8+ T cells from PBMCs, taken from culture after CMV antigen stimulation. These receptors were collected from a human donor in good health (CMV status not recorded). Some clones in this sample may be carry-over from other donors' samples.

This clonotype showed up many times. V usage is TRBV7-8 and J usage is TRBJ1-1, with D unclear. This CDR3 is 16 amino acids long. The germline V gene encodes CDR1 SGHVS and CDR2 FQNEAQ. The V gene lost 3 bases and the J gene lost 2 bases, with 16 bases spanning the gap. In DNA form, the CDR3 reads TGTGCCAGCAGCTTGGGGAGGACTATAACCAACACTGAAGCTTTCTTT. Protein: CASSLGRTITNTEAFF. The variable domain in full, completed from reference TRBV7-8 and TRBJ1-1, reads GAGVSQSPRYKVAKRGQDVALRCDPISGHVSLFWYQQALGQGPEFLTYFQNEAQLDKSGLPSDRFFAERPEGSVSTLKIQRTQQEDSAVYLCASSLGRTITNTEAFFGQGTRLTVV.

The CDR3 nucleotides read TGTGCCAGCAGTTACTCGGGCGGGGGGGCGCAGACCCAGTACTTC. Protein product: CASSYSGGGAQTQYF. The chain couples TRBV6-2 or TRBV6-3 to TRBJ2-5, with 9 bases matching TRBD2. The length of the CDR3 is 15 residues. Germline CDR1 is MNHEY and CDR2 is SVGEGT. With 0 bases clipped from V and 6 bases from J, the junction kept 5 bases outside the gene matches.

This clonotype was counted once. Germline is not matched at one junction end, which may reflect a read error. The V and J genes are TRBV12-3 or TRBV12-4 and TRBJ2-1; D not resolved. The CDR3 consists of 14 residues. The CDR3 DNA reads TGTGCCAGCAGTCGCCTCGGTGGCTACGATGAGCAGTTCTTC. Translating it yields CASSRLGGYDEQFF.